The rows below give T cell receptor beta chains drawn from one sample of a study of blood T cell repertoires in COVID-19. Data came from immunoSEQ multiplex PCR; TCRdb stores just in-frame clones and leaves some out. This table holds about 120,000 clones, about 85% found once. Material for sequencing was peripheral blood. The receptor set was obtained from a man in his sixties with acute or convalescent COVID-19. Both conserved end residues are trimmed from each CDR3.

TRBV21-1	TRBJ2-5	ASSKGPLTSGKLETQY
TRBV28	TRBJ2-7	ASRGAGTETYEQY
TRBV24-1	TRBJ2-2	ATTDGQFNTGELF
TRBV4-1	TRBJ2-3	ASSRQKGLAGGRYTDTQY
TRBV11-3	TRBJ2-1	ASSLEGGSGEQF
TRBV7-6	TRBJ1-6	ASSLVSGIANSPLH
TRBV27	TRBJ2-2	ASTPRGGRGELF
TRBV5-1	TRBJ1-2	ASSLRGQNYGYT
TRBV19	TRBJ2-1	ASSEARLADNEQF
TRBV6-6	TRBJ1-2	ASRKERGRVFGYT
TRBV30	TRBJ1-5	AWTRGGGRQPQH
TRBV19	TRBJ1-3	ATRDSGSGNTIY
TRBV28	TRBJ1-1	ASSSGPLNTEAF
TRBV28	TRBJ2-7	ASSPGTDHEQY
TRBV28	TRBJ1-5	ASSLQGAGNQPQH
TRBV18	TRBJ2-2	ASSPPNTANTGELF
TRBV18	TRBJ1-5	ASSPVQGGYQPQH
TRBV18	TRBJ2-7	ASSPLQGVDSYEQY
TRBV5-4	TRBJ2-7	ASSPSGTSGFYEQY
TRBV4-2	TRBJ2-7	ASSQDLAGGNEQY
TRBV4-2	TRBJ2-3	ASSQEPGLARTDTQY
TRBV4-2	TRBJ2-1	ASSPSIQREPNNEQF
TRBV7-8	TRBJ2-7	ASSLTSGIRSYEQY
TRBV4-1	TRBJ1-1	ASSQPREGNTEAF
TRBV5-5	TRBJ2-3	ASSLGGRASDTQY
TRBV5-4	TRBJ2-7	ASTPGGTSTGVQY
TRBV7-8	TRBJ1-4	ASSALQGIGEKLF
TRBV28	TRBJ2-7	ASTDQGGRPYEQY
TRBV9	TRBJ2-3	ASSVALAASHTQY
TRBV27	TRBJ2-3	ASSLIGTDTQY
TRBV11-2	TRBJ1-4	ASSSGQSTNEKLF
TRBV5-5	TRBJ2-2	ASSLNREGELF
TRBV11-3	TRBJ2-7	ASSHGTSGRGYEQY
TRBV2	TRBJ1-1	ASSERGRGTEAF
TRBV27	TRBJ2-1	ASSSLGTGYNEQF
TRBV27	TRBJ1-1	ASSPGQGRGTEAF
TRBV5-1	TRBJ1-2	ASRRDRGIGYT
TRBV5-1	TRBJ1-6	ASSLAGNSPLH
TRBV5-6	TRBJ1-6	ASSLRDSPLH
TRBV10-3	TRBJ2-7	AISDSTGQAPYEQY
TRBV10-1	TRBJ2-1	ASTPGQGYYNEQF
TRBV5-1	TRBJ1-2	ASSFREAAYGYT
TRBV6-2/TRBV6-3	TRBJ2-6	ASSYGLAGAGANVLT
TRBV29-1	TRBJ2-3	SAGGLAGGPSDTQY